What follows are 16 T cell receptor beta chains derived from one specimen sequenced in a study of vaccination effects on CD4 cells after COVID-19. Method: immunoSEQ multiplex PCR; TCRdb's copy keeps in-frame clones and lacks some. Here the sample spans 40,000 to 45,000 clones, around 76% being singletons. These receptors' targets are unknown. Following culture for about 11 days, CD4+ T cells were isolated. The person's infection with SARS-CoV-2, confirmed by PCR, took place between March and December 2020. Two-dose vaccination with either BNT162b2 or mRNA-1273 was given to the participants. The sequencing used CD4+ T cells from PBMCs cultured without peptide, collected after COVID-19 vaccination. The receptors here all came from a human donor who had a prior SARS-CoV-2 infection.

The chain employs TRBV5-1 and TRBJ2-3; 9 bases are shared with TRBD1. The CDR3 has 14 amino acids. CDR1 SGHRS and CDR2 YFSETQ come from the germline V gene. Trimming took 1 base from V and 9 from J; bases not matched to a gene: 6. The CDR3 loop reads CASSLTGQGGTQYF. CDR3 in DNA: TGCGCCAGCAGCTTGACGGGACAGGGAGGGACGCAGTATTTT.

The V gene is TRBV6-1, the J gene TRBJ2-1; no clear D gene. The V gene lost 7 bases and the J gene lost 8 bases, with 21 bases spanning the gap. This CDR3 spans 15 amino acids. Germline V CDR1 and CDR2: MNHNS, SASEGT. The CDR3 spells CASTGHMQAEDEQFF. CDR3 sequence (DNA): TGTGCCAGCACCGGCCATATGCAGGCCGAGGATGAGCAGTTCTTC.

This rearrangement joins TRBV3-1 (or the pseudogene TRBV3-2) to TRBJ1-2; D not resolved. The CDR3 has 14 residues. V lost 0 bases to trimming and J lost 5 bases, with 10 bases between them. In germline, CDR1 is LGHDT, CDR2 YNNKEL (reference sequence). Here the CDR3 DNA reads TGTGCCAGCAGCCAAGACCTAGGGATTTATGGCTACACCTTC. The encoded protein is CASSQDLGIYGYTF.

The chain combines TRBV5-6 with TRBJ1-1; a weak D match, TRBD1 (6 bases). V was shortened by 4 bases and J by 8 bases, with 12 bases between the two germline ends. Germline V lookup: CDR1 SGHDT, CDR2 YYEEEE. The length of the CDR3 is 12 residues. The CDR3 nucleotides read TGTGCCAGCAGCGCAGGGGCCGGGGAAGCTTTCTTT. It yields the protein CASSAGAGEAFF.

The rearrangement uses TRBV27 and TRBJ2-7; D call uncertain. The CDR3 is made up of 13 amino acids. V was cut by 4 bases and J by 3 bases, with 10 bases left in between. Per germline, CDR1 MNHEY and CDR2 SMNVEV (reference sequence). CDR3 amino acids: CASSYTMGYEQYF. The CDR3 DNA reads as TGTGCCAGCAGTTACACAATGGGCTACGAGCAGTACTTC.

This rearrangement joins TRBV30 to TRBJ1-1; D may be TRBD1 (6 bases). Trimming removed 1 base from V and 3 bases from J, with 12 bases in between. CDR1 and CDR2 from the germline V gene are GTSNPN and SVGIG (reference sequence). The CDR3 runs to 14 residues. CDR3 nucleotides: TGTGCCTGGAGTGCCACGGACAGTTACACTGAAGCTTTCTTT. It yields the protein CAWSATDSYTEAFF.

J is TRBJ1-4 and V is TRBV10-3; TRBD1 agrees at 7 bases. Germline V gene sequence: CDR1 ENHRY, CDR2 SYGVKD. The CDR3 is 14 residues long. J lost 2 bases, V lost 6 bases, and 3 bases had no gene match. CDR3 DNA sequence: TGTGCCATCAGCCGACAGGGCACTAATGAAAAACTGTTTTTT. Translated, it gives CAISRQGTNEKLFF.

The chain is built from TRBV5-1 and TRBJ2-6; D is ambiguous. With 0 bases removed from V and 4 bases from J, the gap between germline ends came to 14 bases. The germline V gene encodes CDR1 SGHRS and CDR2 YFSETQ. The CDR3 contains 17 residues. The CDR3 coding sequence is TGCGCCAGCAGCTTGGGAGGCCATGTCGCGGGGGCCAACGTCCTGACTTTC. Its protein is CASSLGGHVAGANVLTF.

The chain carries TRBV6-5 and TRBJ1-2; TRBD1 might be the D (6 bases). Trimming removed 0 bases at V and 7 bases at J, with 12 bases between. CDR1 and CDR2 (germline): MNHEY, SVGAGI. The CDR3 extends over 14 amino acids. CDR3 region: CASSYSGGGPGYTF. The CDR3 DNA reads as TGTGCCAGCAGTTACTCGGGGGGGGGCCCTGGCTACACCTTC.

The table lists this clone with a few counts. The chain recombines TRBV19 with TRBJ1-1; D gene uncertain. Trimming stripped 6 bases from V and 0 bases from J, with 8 bases between. The CDR3 is made up of 13 amino acids. Germline CDR1 LNHDA, CDR2 SQIVND (reference sequence). CDR3 in amino acids: CASRETMNTEAFF. DNA for the CDR3: TGTGCCAGTAGGGAGACCATGAACACTGAAGCTTTCTTT.

The chain employs TRBV18 and TRBJ1-1, with TRBD1 as a possible D gene (6 bases). Per the germline V gene, CDR1 is KGHSH and CDR2 is LQKENI. This CDR3 spans 14 amino acids. Trimming removed 5 bases from V and 1 base from J, with 11 bases in between. The CDR3 is CASSALQGNTEAFF. The CDR3 region has the DNA TGTGCCAGCTCAGCGTTACAGGGGAACACTGAAGCTTTCTTT. Drawing the rest from reference TRBV18 and TRBJ1-1, the complete variable domain is NAGVMQNPRHLVRRRGQEARLRCSPMKGHSHVYWYRQLPEEGLKFMVYLQKENIIDESGMPKERFSAEFPKEGPSILRIQQVVRGDSAAYFCASSALQGNTEAFFGQGTRLTVV.

The chain combines TRBV19 with TRBJ1-2; D remains ambiguous. CDR1 and CDR2 from the germline V gene are LNHDA and SQIVND (reference sequence). The V gene lost 0 bases and the J gene lost 4 bases, with 6 bases spanning the gap. The length of the CDR3 is 13 residues. The CDR3 loop reads CASSIDVAYGYTF. The CDR3 DNA sequence: TGTGCCAGTAGTATAGATGTTGCCTATGGCTACACCTTC. The full variable domain, rest sourced from reference TRBV19 and TRBJ1-2, is DGGITQSPKYLFRKEGQNVTLSCEQNLNHDAMYWYRQDPGQGLRLIYYSQIVNDFQKGDIAEGYSVSREKKESFPLTVTSAQKNPTAFYLCASSIDVAYGYTFGSGTRLTVV.

The gene calls are TRBV5-1 and TRBJ1-1, with D perhaps matching TRBD1 (5 bases). The CDR3 has 14 amino acids. CDR1 and CDR2 from the germline V gene are SGHRS and YFSETQ. V was cut by 3 bases and J by 8 bases, with 17 bases left in between. The CDR3 here is CASSSGTAGYEAFF. CDR3 coding DNA: TGCGCCAGCAGCTCGGGGACGGCTGGTTACGAAGCTTTCTTT. Variable domain in full (rest from reference TRBV5-1 and TRBJ1-1): KAGVTQTPRYLIKTRGQQVTLSCSPISGHRSVSWYQQTPGQGLQFLFEYFSETQRNKGNFPGRFSGRQFSNSRSEMNVSTLELGDSALYLCASSSGTAGYEAFFGQGTRLTVV.

CDR3 DNA sequence: TGTGCCATCAAGGGAGTAGTGGGCACCGGGGAGCTGTTTTTT. It translates to CAIKGVVGTGELFF. The chain uses TRBV10-3 and TRBJ2-2, with D perhaps TRBD2 (5 bases). V dropped 7 bases and J dropped 4 bases, with 13 bases sitting between them. The CDR3 spans 14 residues. CDR1 is ENHRY and CDR2 is SYGVKD in the germline V gene.

The chain carries TRBV5-6 and TRBJ1-5; 7 bases line up with TRBD1. The CDR3 is 15 amino acids. V dropped 3 bases and J dropped 3; count of bases not matched to a gene: 6. The germline V gene has CDR1 SGHDT and CDR2 YYEEEE. CDR3 protein: CASSSGTEHNQPQHF. DNA for the CDR3: TGTGCCAGCAGCTCCGGGACAGAGCACAATCAGCCCCAGCATTTT.

Here the CDR3 DNA reads TGTGCCAGCAGCTTTACTCGGGACTCTTTAAGTGGAACTGAAGCTTTCTTT. Amino acids: CASSFTRDSLSGTEAFF. The J gene is TRBJ1-1, the V gene TRBV7-9; a possible D gene is TRBD1 (5 bases). This CDR3 comprises 17 residues. Trimming cost V 3 bases and J 5 bases, with 22 bases left between them. The germline V gene has CDR1 SEHNR and CDR2 FQNEAQ (reference sequence).